This T cell receptor (beta chain) was obtained from a study of ipilimumab plus nivolumab after autologous stem cell transplantation. The method was immunoSEQ multiplex PCR; TCRdb's version includes in-frame clones alone and lacks a portion of them. The sample records about 17,000 clones, 70% to 80% being singletons. V gave up 10 bases and J gave up 4 bases, with 13 bases separating them. Germline V lookup: CDR1 LNHDA, CDR2 SQIVND (reference sequence). This CDR3 comprises 12 residues. This clonotype was obtained from a male donor with diffuse large B-cell lymphoma. The chain carries TRBV19 and TRBJ1-2; D uncertain. The starting material was PBMCs, obtained in a trial of ipilimumab plus nivolumab as post-transplant consolidation. Here the CDR3 reads CATTDGGYGYTF. The CDR3 nucleotides read TGTGCCACCACGGACGGAGGCTATGGCTACACCTTC.